The 18 T cell receptor beta chains in this list originate from one sample, sequenced in a study of cytomegalovirus exposure and HLA in healthy donors. Primers: 60 Vbeta forward and 13 Jbeta reverse. TCRdb's copy holds only in-frame clones and misses some; the assay was immunoSEQ multiplex PCR. The sample holds approximately 280,000 clones, about 90% seen once. Material: PBMCs. The receptors shown here come from a woman between 18 and 29 years old in good health and CMV-seronegative.

Points on this clone: The junction departs from germline at one end; a sequencing error may be responsible. The rearrangement uses TRBV7-7 and TRBJ2-5; tentatively, D is TRBD2 (6 bases). Germline-derived CDR1 and CDR2 are SSHAT and FNYEAQ (reference sequence). CDR3 length: 15 residues. CDR3 residues: CASSQLKGVEGTQYF. The CDR3 nucleotides read TGTGCTAGCAGCCAGTTAAAGGGCGTGGAGGGGACCCAGTACTTC.

The sample holds a few counts of this clone. The V gene is TRBV19, the J gene TRBJ1-1; D remains unclear. Trimming left V 6 bases short and J 3 bases short, with 17 bases between. Germline V gene sequence: CDR1 LNHDA, CDR2 SQIVND (reference sequence). This CDR3 spans 15 amino acids. The CDR3 DNA follows: TGTGCCAGTAGAGCCCTTGGCGGTCGGGACACTGAAGCTTTCTTT. Its translation is CASRALGGRDTEAFF.

V is TRBV19 and J is TRBJ1-6, with TRBD1 matching over 9 bases. The CDR3 spans 15 residues. In germline, CDR1 is LNHDA, CDR2 SQIVND (reference sequence). Trimming removed 4 bases from V and 7 bases from J; junction bases left unmatched: 5. The CDR3 region has the DNA TGTGCCAGTAGTACCGCGGACAGGGGAAATTCACCCCTCCACTTT. Translation gives CASSTADRGNSPLHF.

The chain has TRBV18 and TRBJ2-1; 8 bases line up with TRBD2. Trimming removed 2 bases from V and 1 base from J; junction bases left unmatched: 10. Per the germline V gene, CDR1 is KGHSH and CDR2 is LQKENI. This CDR3 is built from 18 residues. The CDR3 DNA follows: TGTGCCAGCTCACCAACCGGGACTAGAGTTTGGTCCTACAATGAGCAGTTCTTC. The encoded protein is CASSPTGTRVWSYNEQFF. Based on the CDR3 plus reference TRBV18 and TRBJ2-1, the full variable domain is NAGVMQNPRHLVRRRGQEARLRCSPMKGHSHVYWYRQLPEEGLKFMVYLQKENIIDESGMPKERFSAEFPKEGPSILRIQQVVRGDSAAYFCASSPTGTRVWSYNEQFFGPGTRLTVL.

The chain recombines TRBV6-5 with TRBJ1-2; 10 bases fit TRBD1. CDR1 MNHEY and CDR2 SVGAGI come from the germline V gene. J lost 4 bases, V lost 6 bases, and 5 bases had no gene match. This CDR3 has 14 amino acids. Written as DNA, the CDR3 is TGTGCCAGCAGCCGGGGACAGGGGAGCTATGGCTACACCTTC. It codes for CASSRGQGSYGYTF.

V usage is TRBV18 and J usage is TRBJ1-2; D is unresolved. Trimming left V 7 bases short and J 3 bases short, with 15 bases between. Germline V gene sequence: CDR1 KGHSH, CDR2 LQKENI. This CDR3 comprises 14 residues. CDR3 region: CASCRTPRDYGYTF. The CDR3 bases are TGTGCCAGCTGCCGGACTCCGAGGGACTATGGCTACACCTTC.

This clone was seen more than once but under ten times. This chain links TRBV18 with TRBJ2-7; TRBD1 agrees at 9 bases. CDR1 and CDR2 from the germline V gene are KGHSH and LQKENI. CDR3 length equals 15 residues. With 6 bases clipped from V and 2 bases from J, the junction kept 8 bases outside the gene matches. The CDR3 region is CASSHRGRETYEQYF. In nucleotides, the CDR3 is TGTGCCAGCTCGCACAGGGGGCGGGAAACCTACGAGCAGTACTTC.

The V gene is TRBV10-3, the J gene TRBJ2-1; D unclear. The CDR3 covers 11 residues. Trimming took off 2 bases at V and 7 bases at J, with 3 bases between the two ends. The V gene's germline CDR1 is ENHRY and CDR2 SYGVKD. The CDR3 sequence is CAISELNEQFF. CDR3 sequence (DNA): TGTGCCATCAGTGAGCTGAATGAGCAGTTCTTC.

The V and J genes are TRBV5-1 and TRBJ1-2; D remains unclear. This CDR3 contains 13 residues. V was pared by 1 base and J by 5 bases, with 9 bases between. Per the germline V gene, CDR1 is SGHRS and CDR2 is YFSETQ. CDR3 region: CASSLSGDYGYTF. The CDR3 bases are TGCGCCAGCAGCTTGAGTGGAGATTATGGCTACACCTTC. The full variable domain, in which reference TRBV5-1 and TRBJ1-2 provide the parts outside the CDR3, is KAGVTQTPRYLIKTRGQQVTLSCSPISGHRSVSWYQQTPGQGLQFLFEYFSETQRNKGNFPGRFSGRQFSNSRSEMNVSTLELGDSALYLCASSLSGDYGYTFGSGTRLTVV.

The V and J genes are TRBV6-5 and TRBJ1-6; tentative D call: TRBD1 (6 bases). The CDR3 spans 14 residues. Germline lookup yields CDR1 MNHEY and CDR2 SVGAGI. Trimming took off 6 bases at V and 10 bases at J, with 16 bases between the two ends. The CDR3 region is CASSPVRGESPLHF. CDR3 in DNA: TGTGCCAGCAGCCCCGTCAGGGGCGAGTCACCCCTCCACTTT.

The chain is built from TRBV16 and TRBJ1-2, with no clear D. CDR1 is KGHSY, CDR2 FQNENV, per germline. This CDR3 spans 13 amino acids. The germline V and J ends were trimmed by 1 base and 8 bases, with 11 bases remaining between them. The chain's CDR3 is CASSQYEGTGYTF. For the CDR3, the DNA is TGTGCCAGCAGCCAATATGAGGGAACGGGCTACACCTTC.

This chain joins TRBV6-6 and TRBJ1-3, with D perhaps matching TRBD1 (5 bases). The germline CDR1 and CDR2 sequences are MNHNY and SVGAGI (reference sequence). The CDR3 has 16 residues. Trimming removed 4 bases at V and 0 bases at J, with 13 bases between. The CDR3 region is CASSSVGLFSGNTIYF. The CDR3 DNA sequence: TGTGCCAGCAGTTCCGTGGGACTTTTCTCTGGAAACACCATATATTTT.

This clone was detected once. The chain couples TRBV29-1 to TRBJ1-2, with D possibly matching TRBD1 (5 bases). The germline V gene has CDR1 SQVTM and CDR2 ANQGSEA. Trimming shortened V by 4 bases and J by 13 bases, and 16 bases separated the two germline ends. The CDR3 contains 11 residues. The CDR3 DNA is TGCAGCGTTGGGGGGACTGCCTTTAGCACCTTC. It translates to CSVGGTAFSTF.

The chain employs TRBV5-4 and TRBJ1-2; D is possibly TRBD1 (6 bases). This CDR3 comprises 15 residues. The germline V gene has CDR1 SGHNT and CDR2 YYREEE (reference sequence). Trimming removed 0 bases from V and 0 bases from J, with 9 bases in between. CDR3 region: CASSLVGTTNYGYTF. The CDR3 DNA follows: TGTGCCAGCAGCTTGGTCGGGACAACTAACTATGGCTACACCTTC.

V is TRBV5-1 and J is TRBJ1-2; 7 bases line up with TRBD1. Trimming removed 4 bases from V and 8 bases from J; junction bases left unmatched: 14. The CDR3 extends over 15 amino acids. Germline-derived CDR1 and CDR2 are SGHRS and YFSETQ. CDR3 in DNA: TGCGCCAGCAGCACAGGGGACAGTTTGAGGAGGGGCTACACCTTC. Translating gives CASSTGDSLRRGYTF.

CDR3 coding DNA: TGTGCCAGCAGCTACGTCCGGAGTGAAGCTTTCTTT. The encoded protein is CASSYVRSEAFF. The V gene is TRBV5-5, the J gene TRBJ1-1; the D is unclear. The CDR3 is made up of 12 amino acids. Trimming took 3 bases from V and 7 from J, leaving 10 bases between them. CDR1 and CDR2 from the germline V gene are SGHKS and YYEKEE (reference sequence). Full variable domain (outside the CDR3, taken from reference TRBV5-5 and TRBJ1-1): DAGVTQSPTHLIKTRGQQVTLRCSPISGHKSVSWYQQVLGQGPQFIFQYYEKEERGRGNFPDRFSARQFPNYSSELNVNALLLGDSALYLCASSYVRSEAFFGQGTRLTVV.

V and J are TRBV14 and TRBJ2-1, with 9 bases that match TRBD2. The CDR3 is 14 amino acids. Germline CDR1 reads SGHDN; CDR2 reads FVKESK. V lost 6 bases and J lost 4; bases outside the gene matches: 4. CDR3 nucleotides: TGTGCCAGCAGGCGGGGGGGAACTTACAATGAGCAGTTCTTC. Translation gives CASRRGGTYNEQFF.

The chain employs TRBV9 and TRBJ2-7, with D maybe TRBD1 (5 bases). The V and J ends lost 4 bases and 8 bases respectively, with 13 bases between them. The CDR3 extends over 12 amino acids. Germline-derived CDR1 and CDR2 are SGDLS and YYNGEE. The DNA of the CDR3 is TGTGCCAGCAGCCCCTCCCCGGACAAGCAGTACTTC. It specifies CASSPSPDKQYF.